This entry lists 18 T cell receptor beta chains sequenced from one sample in a study of blood T cell repertoires in COVID-19. Assay: immunoSEQ multiplex PCR; the TCRdb copy retains only in-frame clones and omits some. This table holds approximately 250,000 clones, about 91% found once. The sample consisted of PBMCs or T cells enriched from blood (not recorded which). The receptor source for this set is a woman aged 40 to 50 with acute COVID-19.

This chain connects TRBV11-3 to TRBJ2-1; D is uncertain. The CDR3 sequence is 16 residues long. Deletions cut 5 bases from V and 3 bases from J, with 17 bases between. In germline, CDR1 is SGHNT, CDR2 YENEEA. This chain's CDR3 is CASSQPIASFYNEQFF. CDR3 DNA: TGTGCCAGCAGCCAACCCATAGCTAGTTTCTACAATGAGCAGTTCTTC.

The J gene is TRBJ2-7, the V gene TRBV14; 15 nucleotides line up with TRBD2. Germline CDR1 is SGHDN and CDR2 is FVKESK. CDR3 length equals 18 residues. V gave up 4 bases and J gave up 6 bases; unmatched junction bases: 13. The CDR3 DNA reads as TGTGCCAGCAGCCGACAGATGGGACTAGCGGGAGGATCGCTCGAGCAGTACGTC. It specifies CASSRQMGLAGGSLEQYV.

The chain links TRBV5-5 to TRBJ1-3; a weak D match, TRBD1 (5 bases). The V and J ends lost 4 bases and 1 base respectively, with 12 bases between them. The CDR3 loop spans 15 amino acids. The germline V gene has CDR1 SGHKS and CDR2 YYEKEE (reference sequence). DNA for the CDR3: TGTGCCAGCAGCGTTACCCAGGGTTCTGGAAACACCATATATTTT. This encodes CASSVTQGSGNTIYF.

The chain employs TRBV6-5 and TRBJ2-1; maybe TRBD2 (5 bases). CDR3 size: 10 residues. The germline V and J ends were trimmed by 6 bases and 10 bases, with 7 bases remaining between them. The germline gives CDR1 MNHEY, CDR2 SVGAGI. The CDR3, as DNA: TGTGCCAGCAGCGGGGTAGAGCAGTTCTTC. Protein product: CASSGVEQFF.

This chain joins TRBV11-3 and TRBJ2-2; maybe TRBD1 (6 bases). The CDR3 is 17 amino acids. Trimming cost V 7 bases and J 3 bases, with 21 bases left between them. Germline values: CDR1 SGHNT, CDR2 YENEEA. DNA of the CDR3: TGTGCCAGCAAGTTCCGATTTAGACAGGACTACACCGGGGAGCTGTTTTTT. It yields the protein CASKFRFRQDYTGELFF.

This chain links TRBV7-8 with TRBJ2-5, with no clear D. This CDR3 region has 13 residues. Germline lookup yields CDR1 SGHVS and CDR2 FQNEAQ. V was pared by 2 bases and J by 3 bases, with 7 bases between. CDR3 region: CASSLIPEETQYF. The CDR3 region has the DNA TGTGCCAGCAGCTTAATTCCGGAAGAGACCCAGTACTTC.

This chain joins TRBV29-1 and TRBJ1-1, with a tentative D call TRBD1 (5 bases). The CDR3 contains 13 residues. The V end was cut by 6 bases, the J end by 0 bases, with 11 bases between. Per the germline V gene, CDR1 is SQVTM and CDR2 is ANQGSEA. The CDR3 DNA reads TGCAGCGTCGCTGACAGCATGAACACTGAAGCTTTCTTT. Its translation: CSVADSMNTEAFF.

The V call is TRBV10-2, the J call TRBJ2-1; 9 nucleotides line up with TRBD2. CDR1 is WSHSY, CDR2 SAAADI, per germline. The length of the CDR3 is 15 residues. V shed 2 bases and J 8 bases; nucleotides not matched to a gene: 7. CDR3 in DNA: TGCGCCAGCAGTGAGCCCGGGACTAGCAGCTATGAGCAGTTCTTC. Its translation: CASSEPGTSSYEQFF.

The CDR3 reads CASSPAGGGRATYEQYF. The CDR3 bases are TGCGCCAGCAGCCCAGCTGGGGGCGGGAGGGCAACCTACGAGCAGTACTTC. The V gene is TRBV4-1, the J gene TRBJ2-7; 9 bases line up with TRBD2. This CDR3 has 17 residues. The junction had 12 bases not matched to a gene; V was cut back by 4 bases and J by 2 bases. From germline, CDR1 is MGHRA and CDR2 YSYEKL.

The rearrangement uses TRBV18 and TRBJ1-1; D gene unclear. The V gene lost 2 bases and the J gene lost 7 bases, with 11 bases spanning the gap. In germline, CDR1 is KGHSH, CDR2 LQKENI. The CDR3 is 13 amino acids. For the CDR3, the DNA is TGTGCCAGCTCACCAGACGGAGGCGGTGAAGCTTTCTTT. Translating gives CASSPDGGGEAFF. The variable domain in full, completed from reference TRBV18 and TRBJ1-1, reads NAGVMQNPRHLVRRRGQEARLRCSPMKGHSHVYWYRQLPEEGLKFMVYLQKENIIDESGMPKERFSAEFPKEGPSILRIQQVVRGDSAAYFCASSPDGGGEAFFGQGTRLTVV.

This clone was recorded a few times. The chain uses TRBV20-1 and TRBJ2-3; TRBD2 might be the D (5 bases). The V end was cut by 3 bases, the J end by 0 bases, with 13 bases between. CDR1 is DFQATT and CDR2 is SNEGSKA in the germline V gene (reference sequence). This CDR3 contains 15 residues. CDR3 nucleotide sequence: TGCAGTGCTAGTATGCGGACTTGGAGCACAGATACGCAGTATTTT. Its translation is CSASMRTWSTDTQYF.

This clone was seen only a few times. The chain has TRBV7-9 and TRBJ2-2; 8 bases map to TRBD2. CDR1 and CDR2 (germline): SEHNR, FQNEAQ (reference sequence). The J segment lost 0 bases and the V segment lost 8 bases, leaving 5 bases of the junction unmatched. This CDR3 has 15 residues. The CDR3 DNA is TGTGCCAGCTGGGCGGGGGGCGCGAACACCGGGGAGCTGTTTTTT. The encoded protein is CASWAGGANTGELFF.

The chain links TRBV2 to TRBJ2-5; 7 bases agree with TRBD1. The CDR3 is 15 amino acids. Germline V lookup: CDR1 SNHLY, CDR2 FYNNEI. The junction had 11 bases not matched to a gene; V was cut back by 5 bases and J by 5 bases. CDR3 sequence reads: CASSIEGAAGETQYF. The CDR3 DNA sequence: TGTGCCAGCAGTATTGAGGGGGCAGCAGGGGAGACCCAGTACTTC.

The CDR3 sequence: CASSQSPNQPQHF. Here the CDR3 DNA reads TGCGCCAGCAGCCAATCTCCCAATCAGCCCCAGCATTTT. The gene calls are TRBV4-3 and TRBJ1-5; D not resolved. The CDR3 totals 13 residues. The germline gives CDR1 LGHNA, CDR2 YSLEER. Trimming removed 2 bases at V and 3 bases at J, with 5 bases between.

This chain joins TRBV3-1 (or the pseudogene TRBV3-2) and TRBJ2-5; 11 bases line up with TRBD2. Germline CDR1 LGHDT, CDR2 YNNKEL (reference sequence). The CDR3 covers 17 residues. V shed 3 bases and J 1 base; nucleotides not matched to a gene: 7. The DNA for the CDR3 is TGTGCCAGCAGCCAGCGCACTAGCGGGAGTTTCCAAGAGACCCAGTACTTC. Translating gives CASSQRTSGSFQETQYF.

The chain uses TRBV5-6 and TRBJ2-7; 16 bases are a match to TRBD2. The CDR3 loop spans 19 amino acids. The V gene's germline CDR1 is SGHDT and CDR2 YYEEEE. Trimming at V came to 4 bases and at J to 4 bases, leaving 14 bases not matched to a gene. CDR3 DNA: TGTGCCAGCAGCCCGGGGGGGACTAGCGGGAGGGCCCTGAGTTACGAGCAGTACGTC. Amino acid sequence: CASSPGGTSGRALSYEQYV.

The rearrangement uses TRBV7-2 and TRBJ2-2, with 9 bases fitting TRBD2. This CDR3 is 16 amino acids long. V gave up 4 bases and J gave up 6 bases; unmatched junction bases: 9. CDR1 SGHTA and CDR2 FQGNSA come from the germline V gene. This CDR3 is CASSSSGTSLAGELFF. The CDR3 bases are TGTGCCAGCAGCTCATCCGGGACTAGCTTAGCCGGGGAGCTGTTTTTT.

CDR3 nucleotide sequence: TGTGCCATCAGCCATAACACTGAAGCTTTCTTT. Its protein product is CAISHNTEAFF. The chain links TRBV10-3 to TRBJ1-1; D is ambiguous. Germline CDR1 reads ENHRY; CDR2 reads SYGVKD. CDR3 length: 11 residues. V gave up 6 bases and J gave up 2 bases, with 4 bases separating them.